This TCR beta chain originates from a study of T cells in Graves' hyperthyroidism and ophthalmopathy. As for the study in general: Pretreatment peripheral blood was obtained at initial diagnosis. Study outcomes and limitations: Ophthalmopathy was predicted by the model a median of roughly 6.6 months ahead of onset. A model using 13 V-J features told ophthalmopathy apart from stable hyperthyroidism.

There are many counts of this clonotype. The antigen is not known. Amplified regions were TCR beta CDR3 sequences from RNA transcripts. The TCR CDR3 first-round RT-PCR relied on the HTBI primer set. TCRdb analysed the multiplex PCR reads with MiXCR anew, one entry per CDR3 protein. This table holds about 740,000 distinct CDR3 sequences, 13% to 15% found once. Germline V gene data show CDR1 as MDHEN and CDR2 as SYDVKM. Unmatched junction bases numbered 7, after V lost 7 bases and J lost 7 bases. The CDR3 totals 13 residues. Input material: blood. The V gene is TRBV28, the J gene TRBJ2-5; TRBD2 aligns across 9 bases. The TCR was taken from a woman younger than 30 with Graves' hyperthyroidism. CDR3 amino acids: CASTGQLAGTQYF. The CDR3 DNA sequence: TGTGCCAGCACAGGTCAACTAGCGGGGACCCAGTACTTC. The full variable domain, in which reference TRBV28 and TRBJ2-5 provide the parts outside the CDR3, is DVKVTQSSRYLVKRTGEKVFLECVQDMDHENMFWYRQDPGLGLRLIYFSYDVKMKEKGDIPEGYSVSREKKERFSLILESASTNQTSMYLCASTGQLAGTQYFGPGTRLLVL.